Listed below are T cell receptor beta chains from one sample, sequenced in a study of T cell changes during pregnancy in multiple sclerosis. Data came from immunoSEQ multiplex PCR; TCRdb stores just in-frame clones and leaves some out. Of around 30,000 clones listed, about 87% are singletons. The specimen comprised CD8+ T cells from peripheral blood mononuclear cells, sampled in the first trimester of pregnancy. Every receptor here comes from a female donor with multiple sclerosis, enrolled in a pregnancy study. CDR3s include the opening cysteine and the closing phenylalanine or tryptophan. Each record gives: V gene, D gene, J gene, clone size, CDR3 DNA, CDR3 protein. D genes are given only for firm matches. Clone size appears in some rows only: once, few, many, or a class for an expanded clone.

>TRBV28|TRBD2|TRBJ2-7|.
TGTGCCAGCAGCTGGAATTCCGGGACTAGCGGATACGAGCAGTACTTC
CASSWNSGTSGYEQYF
>TRBV5-1|TRBD1|TRBJ2-7|.
TGCGCCAGCAGCCACATTTCGGACAGGGAGACCTACGAGCAGTACTTC
CASSHISDRETYEQYF
>TRBV14|.|TRBJ2-6|.
TGTGCCAGCAGCCAAGTAAGCGGTCCCTCTGGGGCCAACGTCCTGACTTTC
CASSQVSGPSGANVLTF
>TRBV5-6|.|TRBJ1-1|.
TGTGCCAGCACCTGGGGGGGGGCTGAAGCTTTCTTT
CASTWGGAEAFF
>TRBV7-2|TRBD1|TRBJ2-7|once
TGTGCCAGCAGCCAGGGGGCAGGGATAGGGTACGAGCAGTACTTC
CASSQGAGIGYEQYF
>TRBV2|TRBD2|TRBJ2-7|.
TGTGCCAGCCTCCTAGCGGAGACCTACGAGCAGTACTTC
CASLLAETYEQYF
>TRBV19|.|TRBJ1-6|once
TGTGCCAGTAACCGGGATCCCTATAATTCACCCCTCCACTTT
CASNRDPYNSPLHF
>TRBV4-3|.|TRBJ1-6|.
TGCGCCAGCAGCCAAGGACAGGCACCTAATTCACCCCTCCACTTT
CASSQGQAPNSPLHF
>TRBV27|.|TRBJ2-7|.
TGTGCCAGCAGTTTAACAGGGTACGAGCAGTACTTC
CASSLTGYEQYF
>TRBV7-3|TRBD2|TRBJ2-5|.
TGTGCCAGCAGCTTAACGGGGGGGACGGGCCAAGAGACCCAGTACTTC
CASSLTGGTGQETQYF
>TRBV4-1|.|TRBJ1-1|.
TGCGCCAGCAGCCAGGGGGGGCCTTTGAACACTGAAGCTTTCTTT
CASSQGGPLNTEAFF